Listed below are T cell receptor beta chains from one sample, sequenced in a study of cytomegalovirus exposure and HLA in healthy donors. Repertoires were generated with immunoSEQ multiplex PCR, while TCRdb's copy carries only in-frame clones and drops some. Of some 110,000 clones in the sample, roughly 85% were seen once. The material sequenced was PBMCs. The receptors originated from a young man in good health and CMV-seropositive. CDR3s leave out the opening cysteine and the closing phenylalanine or tryptophan.

v_call,j_call,cdr3_aa
TRBV5-5,TRBJ2-7,ASRSDRGGSYEQY
TRBV10-3,TRBJ1-2,AISGTAVPVNYGYT
TRBV19,TRBJ1-5,ASSQGNLQPQH
TRBV18,TRBJ1-4,ASSPAQQGSEKLF
TRBV4-2,TRBJ2-2,ASSQIDRDDGELF
TRBV2,TRBJ1-5,ASSERDSNQPQH
TRBV7-9,TRBJ1-3,ASSFRGGNTIY
TRBV30,TRBJ1-2,AWTWGQNYGYT
TRBV6-1,TRBJ1-2,ASSEAKGVDQGYT
TRBV5-1,TRBJ2-5,ASSLTGGREETQY
TRBV2,TRBJ1-2,ASRRQGGDYGYT
TRBV11-1,-,ASSRNRGDEQY
TRBV6-1,TRBJ1-2,ASSEAATYGGWYGYT
TRBV5-1,TRBJ2-3,ASSWTSGRVDTQY
TRBV7-7,TRBJ2-2,ASSLRVNTGELF
TRBV5-4,TRBJ2-1,ASSLVPAGRLNEQF
TRBV10-1,TRBJ2-2,ASSGRLGPTGELF
TRBV25-1,TRBJ2-2,ASSDRRTAISNTGELF
TRBV7-2,TRBJ2-3,ASSDRLAGTTDTQY
TRBV11-3,TRBJ2-1,ASSSGGGAVGNEQF
TRBV28,TRBJ1-4,ASSLPDRGVANEKLF
TRBV9,TRBJ2-2,ASSVGRDRGLTGELF
TRBV28,TRBJ1-5,ATLRDRGLKPQH
TRBV11-2,TRBJ1-2,ASSHPRQGASGYT
TRBV10-3,TRBJ2-3,AIRLSGSGTDTQY
TRBV5-1,TRBJ2-1,ASSLEGTFNNEQF
TRBV2,TRBJ2-1,ASSKRYSYNEQF
TRBV19,TRBJ2-1,ASSISTGQGYNEQF
TRBV11-3,TRBJ2-1,ASSPGTRRFF
TRBV28,TRBJ1-2,ASSLRFSGYT
TRBV6-5,TRBJ2-7,ASSQGGYEQY
TRBV27,TRBJ2-1,ASSQIHFSNEQF
TRBV9,TRBJ2-5,ASSLAGVKETQY
TRBV9,TRBJ2-1,ASSRRELASHEVDEQF
TRBV5-4,TRBJ2-7,ASSRSGSDEQY
TRBV18,TRBJ1-1,ASSPPGGRRTTEAF
TRBV7-8,TRBJ2-3,ASSWGDRRLGTQY
TRBV28,TRBJ1-2,ASSFMRVNYGYT
TRBV5-6,TRBJ2-6,ASSRTGTGANVLT
TRBV19,TRBJ1-3,ASYDRDTGNTIY
TRBV5-5,TRBJ1-5,ASSLQGYQPQH
TRBV6-1,TRBJ2-7,ASSEGDSSYEQY
TRBV4-1,TRBJ1-1,ASSRDWGRRTEAF
TRBV18,TRBJ2-5,ASSPRGTEETQY
TRBV4-2,TRBJ1-1,ASSHRQGVEAF